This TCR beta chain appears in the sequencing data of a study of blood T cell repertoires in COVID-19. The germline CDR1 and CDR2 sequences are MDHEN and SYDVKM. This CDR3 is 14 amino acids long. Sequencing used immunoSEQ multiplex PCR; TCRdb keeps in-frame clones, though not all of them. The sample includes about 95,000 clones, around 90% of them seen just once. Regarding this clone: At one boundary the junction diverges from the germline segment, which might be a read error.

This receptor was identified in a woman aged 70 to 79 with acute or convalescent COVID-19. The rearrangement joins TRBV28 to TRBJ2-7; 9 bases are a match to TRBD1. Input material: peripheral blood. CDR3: CASSFHRGLPLLTF. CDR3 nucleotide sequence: TGTGCCAGCAGTTTCCACAGGGGGCTCCCCTTACTGACCTTC. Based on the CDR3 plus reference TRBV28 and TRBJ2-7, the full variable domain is DVKVTQSSRYLVKRTGEKVFLECVQDMDHENMFWYRQDPGLGLRLIYFSYDVKMKEKGDIPEGYSVSREKKERFSLILESASTNQTSMYLCASSFHRGLPLLTFGPGTRLTVT.